The 15 T cell receptor beta chains given below trace back to one sample, sequenced in a study of blood T cell repertoires in COVID-19. Profiling relied on immunoSEQ multiplex PCR, and the TCRdb table lists in-frame clones only, not all of them. This sample has 75,000 to 95,000 clones, with 90% to 95% found just once. The sample taken for sequencing was peripheral blood. All receptors come from a man aged 55 to 70 with acute or convalescent COVID-19.

V is TRBV5-4 and J is TRBJ2-2, with 8 bases lining up with TRBD1. Germline-derived CDR1 and CDR2 are SGHNT and YYREEE (reference sequence). This CDR3 contains 15 residues. V dropped 4 bases and J dropped 0; count of bases not matched to a gene: 2. The CDR3 loop is CASSAGQANTGELFF. In DNA form, the CDR3 reads TGTGCCAGCAGCGCGGGACAGGCGAACACCGGGGAGCTGTTTTTT.

The chain links TRBV11-3 to TRBJ2-3, with unresolved D. V was pared by 5 bases and J by 0 bases, with 12 bases between. This CDR3 comprises 15 residues. CDR1 SGHNT and CDR2 YENEEA come from the germline V gene. CDR3 coding DNA: TGTGCCAGCAGCCGAACTTGGGCAAGCACAGATACGCAGTATTTT. Its translation: CASSRTWASTDTQYF. The variable domain in full, with the rest retrieved from reference TRBV11-3 and TRBJ2-3, is EAGVVQSPRYKIIEKKQPVAFWCNPISGHNTLYWYLQNLGQGPELLIRYENEEAVDDSQLPKDRFSAERLKGVDSTLKIQPAELGDSAVYLCASSRTWASTDTQYFGPGTRLTVL.

The chain employs TRBV4-2 and TRBJ2-7; D may be TRBD2 (5 bases). Germline CDR1 and CDR2: LGHNA and YNFKEQ. The length of the CDR3 is 14 residues. Trimming stripped 5 bases from V and 0 bases from J, with 11 bases between. CDR3 region: CASSFGIFSYEQYF. DNA of the CDR3: TGTGCCAGCAGCTTCGGGATATTCTCCTACGAGCAGTACTTC.

This chain links TRBV4-2 with TRBJ2-1, with unresolved D. This CDR3 comprises 14 residues. V was pared by 1 base and J by 4 bases, with 8 bases between. Germline V gene sequence: CDR1 LGHNA, CDR2 YNFKEQ. CDR3 protein: CASSQGSGYNEQFF. The CDR3 DNA is TGTGCCAGCAGCCAAGGTTCCGGTTACAATGAGCAGTTCTTC.

The chain combines TRBV5-4 with TRBJ2-5; 11 bases fit TRBD1. Unmatched junction bases numbered 7, after V lost 4 bases and J lost 5 bases. From germline, CDR1 is SGHNT and CDR2 YYREEE (reference sequence). The CDR3 consists of 15 residues. Here the CDR3 DNA reads TGTGCCAGCAGCCTGGGGACAGGGGGTTGGGAGACCCAGTACTTC. Amino acids: CASSLGTGGWETQYF.

This sequence joins TRBV19 and TRBJ1-1; 8 nucleotides align to TRBD1. The ends lost 6 bases at V and 1 base at J; junction bases unmatched: 4. The V gene's germline CDR1 is LNHDA and CDR2 SQIVND (reference sequence). This CDR3 has 14 residues. CDR3 nucleotide sequence: TGTGCCAGTAGGGGGGACAGGACGAACACTGAAGCTTTCTTT. Its translation: CASRGDRTNTEAFF. The variable domain in full, completed from reference TRBV19 and TRBJ1-1, reads DGGITQSPKYLFRKEGQNVTLSCEQNLNHDAMYWYRQDPGQGLRLIYYSQIVNDFQKGDIAEGYSVSREKKESFPLTVTSAQKNPTAFYLCASRGDRTNTEAFFGQGTRLTVV.

The chain is built from TRBV7-9 and TRBJ2-3; TRBD2 is a possible D gene (6 bases). Per germline, CDR1 SEHNR and CDR2 FQNEAQ (reference sequence). Trimming pared 1 base from V and 1 base from J, leaving 18 bases between. The CDR3 totals 18 residues. CDR3 nucleotides: TGTGCCAGCAGCTTAGTTGGGACCCTGGGAGGTGGCACAGATACGCAGTATTTT. Protein product: CASSLVGTLGGGTDTQYF.

V gene TRBV9 combines with J gene TRBJ2-1; 8 nucleotides match TRBD2. The CDR3 runs 15 residues. V shed 1 base, J shed 5 bases, and the junction held 5 bases outside the gene matches. Germline CDR1 SGDLS, CDR2 YYNGEE. DNA of the CDR3: TGTGCCAGCAGCGTAAGTACACTAGCGGACAATGAGCAGTTCTTC. Its protein product is CASSVSTLADNEQFF.

The rearrangement joins TRBV6-5 to TRBJ2-7, with 8 positions matching TRBD1. CDR3 length: 16 amino acids. The J segment lost 4 bases and the V segment lost 0 bases, leaving 8 bases of the junction unmatched. Germline V CDR1 and CDR2: MNHEY, SVGAGI. The CDR3 nucleotides are TGTGCCAGCAGTTACTCGGGCCAGGGGGCTAGGTACGAGCAGTACTTC. Translation gives CASSYSGQGARYEQYF.

V and J are TRBV7-6 and TRBJ2-2; 9 bases align to TRBD1. The V gene end was trimmed by 5 bases and the J gene end by 7 bases; junction bases not matched to a gene: 14. This CDR3 is 17 amino acids long. Germline loops: CDR1 SGHVS, CDR2 FNYEAQ. The CDR3 loop reads CASSRKTGTGYIGELFF. The CDR3 DNA follows: TGTGCCAGCAGCCGTAAGACCGGGACAGGGTATATCGGGGAGCTGTTTTTT.

The rearrangement joins TRBV7-2 to TRBJ2-5; 7 bases map to TRBD1. This CDR3 contains 15 residues. After removal of 5 bases from V and 5 bases from J, the junction contained 11 bases not matched to a gene. Germline CDR1 and CDR2: SGHTA and FQGNSA. This chain's CDR3 is CASSPRQGFGETQYF. The CDR3 DNA follows: TGTGCCAGCAGCCCAAGACAGGGTTTTGGGGAGACCCAGTACTTC.

V is TRBV5-1 and J is TRBJ2-1, with D tentatively TRBD2 (6 bases). The CDR3 consists of 15 residues. Germline V gene lookup returns CDR1 SGHRS and CDR2 YFSETQ. V gave up 1 base and J gave up 2 bases, with 10 bases separating them. Here the CDR3 reads CASSLTPGAYNEQFF. Here the CDR3 DNA reads TGCGCCAGCAGCTTGACCCCGGGAGCCTACAATGAGCAGTTCTTC.

The J gene is TRBJ1-1, the V gene TRBV4-3; TRBD1 matches at 8 bases. The CDR3 is 17 residues long. After removal of 4 bases from V and 1 base from J, the junction contained 11 bases not matched to a gene. Germline CDR1 LGHNA, CDR2 YSLEER. CDR3 protein: CASSLASDRAKNTEAFF. The CDR3 DNA sequence: TGCGCCAGCAGCCTCGCATCGGACAGGGCAAAGAACACTGAAGCTTTCTTT.

This chain links TRBV5-1 with TRBJ2-5; D remains ambiguous. Looked up from germline, CDR1 is SGHRS and CDR2 is YFSETQ. Trimming left V 4 bases short and J 3 bases short, with 13 bases between. This CDR3 spans 14 amino acids. CDR3: CASSPFGSEETQYF. The CDR3 DNA sequence: TGCGCCAGCAGCCCGTTTGGCTCCGAAGAGACCCAGTACTTC. Drawing the rest from reference TRBV5-1 and TRBJ2-5, the complete variable domain is KAGVTQTPRYLIKTRGQQVTLSCSPISGHRSVSWYQQTPGQGLQFLFEYFSETQRNKGNFPGRFSGRQFSNSRSEMNVSTLELGDSALYLCASSPFGSEETQYFGPGTRLLVL.

This sequence joins TRBV7-9 and TRBJ2-7; 8 bases are a match to TRBD2. CDR3 length: 14 residues. Germline V gives CDR1 SEHNR, CDR2 FQNEAQ (reference sequence). V shed 4 bases and J 0 bases; nucleotides not matched to a gene: 2. The chain's CDR3 is CASSYSGGSYEQYF. DNA of the CDR3: TGTGCCAGCAGCTACAGCGGGGGCTCCTACGAGCAGTACTTC.